A selection of T cell receptor beta chains follows, all from one sample in a study of blood T cell repertoires in COVID-19. Data came from immunoSEQ multiplex PCR; TCRdb stores just in-frame clones and leaves some out. The sample lists about 68,000 clones, 80% to 90% occurring once. Sequencing was performed on peripheral blood. Receptors were obtained from a woman aged 55 to 70 with acute or convalescent COVID-19. Each CDR3 is given with its conserved first and last residue. Each record gives: J gene, D gene, clone size, V gene, CDR3 DNA, CDR3 protein. The D gene is left open where the match is weak. Size values are once, few and many counts, or a class for expanded clones, and some rows have none.

J gene: TRBJ2-1; D gene: .; clone size: .; V gene: TRBV19; CDR3 DNA: TGTGCCAGTAGTTTTGAGGTTGACAATGAGCAGTTCTTC; CDR3 protein: CASSFEVDNEQFF
J gene: TRBJ1-6; D gene: .; clone size: .; V gene: TRBV15; CDR3 DNA: TGTGCCACCAGCCCACGGAGGGGCCCCTCACCCCTCCACTTT; CDR3 protein: CATSPRRGPSPLHF
J gene: TRBJ2-5; D gene: .; clone size: .; V gene: TRBV5-8; CDR3 DNA: TGTGCCAGCAGCTTTACGCGAGAGACCCAGTACTTC; CDR3 protein: CASSFTRETQYF
J gene: TRBJ1-3; D gene: .; clone size: .; V gene: TRBV19; CDR3 DNA: TGTGCCAGTAGTGGGGGGAAAGGGCTGAGCTCTGGAAACACCATATATTTT; CDR3 protein: CASSGGKGLSSGNTIYF
J gene: TRBJ1-5; D gene: TRBD1; clone size: .; V gene: TRBV5-4; CDR3 DNA: TGTGCCAGCAGCTTGGGGGGGACAGGGAATCAGCCCCAGCATTTT; CDR3 protein: CASSLGGTGNQPQHF
J gene: TRBJ2-4; D gene: .; clone size: .; V gene: TRBV6-1; CDR3 DNA: TGTGCCAGCAGTGAAGGAGAAAGTTTTGCCAAAAACATTCAGTACTTC; CDR3 protein: CASSEGESFAKNIQYF
J gene: TRBJ1-2; D gene: .; clone size: .; V gene: TRBV24-1; CDR3 DNA: TGTGCCACCAGTGATCGAAACCACAGGGCTGGCTACACCTTC; CDR3 protein: CATSDRNHRAGYTF
J gene: TRBJ1-1; D gene: .; clone size: .; V gene: TRBV19; CDR3 DNA: TGTGCCAGTAGTAGTGGGAGGCGAGGGACGAACACTGAAGCTTTCTTT; CDR3 protein: CASSSGRRGTNTEAFF
J gene: TRBJ1-5; D gene: TRBD1; clone size: .; V gene: TRBV19; CDR3 DNA: TGTGCCAGTAGGAACAGGGGTCCCCACAATCAGCCCCAGCATTTT; CDR3 protein: CASRNRGPHNQPQHF
J gene: TRBJ1-2; D gene: TRBD1; clone size: few; V gene: TRBV27; CDR3 DNA: TGTGCCAGCGGGGAGCCGATCCGACAGGGCGGTCGGGGCTACACCTTC; CDR3 protein: CASGEPIRQGGRGYTF
J gene: TRBJ2-5; D gene: .; clone size: .; V gene: TRBV28; CDR3 DNA: TGTGCCAGCAGTTTGCGGGAACTTCAAGAGACCCAGTACTTC; CDR3 protein: CASSLRELQETQYF
J gene: TRBJ2-5; D gene: TRBD1; clone size: .; V gene: TRBV3-1/TRBV3-2; CDR3 DNA: TGTGCCAGCAGCCCAGGGACAGGGAAAGTCGGGGAGACCCAGTACTTC; CDR3 protein: CASSPGTGKVGETQYF
J gene: TRBJ1-4; D gene: .; clone size: .; V gene: TRBV5-1; CDR3 DNA: TGCGCCAGCAGCTTGACAGGGCCTAATGAAAAACTGTTTTTT; CDR3 protein: CASSLTGPNEKLFF
J gene: TRBJ1-5; D gene: TRBD1; clone size: .; V gene: TRBV3-1/TRBV3-2; CDR3 DNA: TGTGCCAGCAGCCCCGGGACAGCCCATCAGCCCCAGCATTTT; CDR3 protein: CASSPGTAHQPQHF
J gene: TRBJ1-2; D gene: TRBD1; clone size: once; V gene: TRBV7-9; CDR3 DNA: TGTGCCAGCAGCTTTCTTGTTCGGGACAGGGTAGACTATGGCTACACCTTC; CDR3 protein: CASSFLVRDRVDYGYTF